Presented here are 20 T cell receptor beta chains from one specimen sequenced in a study of blood T cell repertoires in COVID-19. Sequencing was performed with immunoSEQ multiplex PCR; in TCRdb, only in-frame clones are kept and a portion is missing. The table shows some 65,000 clones, with approximately 83% occurring only once. The sequenced sample consisted of peripheral blood. All receptors derive from a man of 80 years or more with acute or convalescent COVID-19.

The chain combines TRBV27 with TRBJ1-2; D unresolved. Germline V gene lookup returns CDR1 MNHEY and CDR2 SMNVEV (reference sequence). Trimming took 3 bases from V and 6 from J, leaving 11 bases between them. The CDR3 length is 13 residues. The CDR3: CASSFHKEDGYTF. The CDR3 coding sequence is TGTGCCAGCAGTTTTCACAAGGAGGATGGCTACACCTTC.

The rearrangement joins TRBV29-1 to TRBJ1-2, with D possibly matching TRBD1 (5 bases). The germline V gene encodes CDR1 SQVTM and CDR2 ANQGSEA. This CDR3 has 12 residues. The V end lost 3 bases, the J end lost 3 bases, and 8 bases lay between the germline ends. In DNA, the CDR3 is TGCAGCGTTGAGGGGGGGTACTATGGCTACACCTTC. Its protein is CSVEGGYYGYTF.

The chain combines TRBV20-1 with TRBJ2-3; no clear D gene. The length of the CDR3 is 14 residues. Trimming removed 3 bases from V and 0 bases from J, with 10 bases in between. Germline V gene sequence: CDR1 DFQATT, CDR2 SNEGSKA (reference sequence). CDR3 nucleotides: TGCAGTGCTAGTTGGCAGACTAGCACAGATACGCAGTATTTT. Amino acids: CSASWQTSTDTQYF.

This clone occurred once. This sequence joins TRBV12-3 or TRBV12-4 and TRBJ1-1, with D uncertain. The CDR3 covers 11 residues. V was cut by 6 bases and J by 11 bases, with 13 bases left in between. The CDR3 DNA sequence: TGTGCCAGCAGCCGGTTCCAAGAGGCTTTCTTT. Its translation is CASSRFQEAFF.

The CDR3 loop is CASSWEPLDSPSYEQYF. In DNA, the CDR3 is TGCGCCAGCAGTTGGGAACCTCTTGACAGTCCTTCTTACGAGCAGTACTTC. This chain connects TRBV10-1 to TRBJ2-7, with D maybe TRBD1 (5 bases). V gave up 5 bases and J gave up 4 bases, with 24 bases separating them. The CDR3 is 17 amino acids. Germline loops: CDR1 WNHNN, CDR2 SYGVQD (reference sequence).

The chain carries TRBV5-4 and TRBJ2-4; tentative D call: TRBD1 (7 bases). Germline V lookup: CDR1 SGHNT, CDR2 YYREEE (reference sequence). V gave up 0 bases and J gave up 2 bases, with 12 bases separating them. CDR3 length: 16 residues. The CDR3 reads CASSLGQGGTKNIQYF. The CDR3 DNA is TGTGCCAGCAGCTTGGGACAGGGAGGCACCAAAAACATTCAGTACTTC.

The V call is TRBV5-1, the J call TRBJ2-5, with a possible D match to TRBD1 (5 bases). There are 14 residues in the CDR3. Germline CDR1 and CDR2: SGHRS and YFSETQ. Trimming pared 0 bases from V and 5 bases from J, leaving 11 bases between. The CDR3, as DNA: TGCGCCAGCAGCTTGGCAGGGTTTGAGGAGACCCAGTACTTC. This codes for CASSLAGFEETQYF.

The V call is TRBV7-9, the J call TRBJ1-1, with 8 bases that match TRBD1. The V segment lost 1 base and the J segment 2 bases; nucleotides outside the gene matches: 6. The germline gives CDR1 SEHNR, CDR2 FQNEAQ (reference sequence). CDR3 length: 16 amino acids. This CDR3 is CASSLGTGNPNTEAFF. In nucleotides, the CDR3 is TGTGCCAGCAGCTTAGGGACAGGGAATCCCAACACTGAAGCTTTCTTT.

The chain couples TRBV14 to TRBJ1-5; D uncertain. The CDR3 is made up of 12 amino acids. Germline CDR1 and CDR2: SGHDN and FVKESK. V lost 3 bases to trimming and J lost 9 bases, with 9 bases between them. The CDR3 region is CASSHGGWPQHF. CDR3 DNA: TGTGCCAGCAGCCACGGCGGGTGGCCCCAGCATTTT. The full variable domain, in which reference TRBV14 and TRBJ1-5 provide the parts outside the CDR3, is EAGVTQFPSHSVIEKGQTVTLRCDPISGHDNLYWYRRVMGKEIKFLLHFVKESKQDESGMPNNRFLAERTGGTYSTLKVQPAELEDSGVYFCASSHGGWPQHFGDGTRLSIL.

CDR3 DNA sequence: TGTGCCAGCTCACCAAGGACAGAGTTAGCCAAAAACATTCAGTACTTC. This sequence encodes CASSPRTELAKNIQYF. V gene TRBV18 combines with J gene TRBJ2-4; perhaps TRBD1 as D (6 bases). CDR3 length: 16 amino acids. Germline V gene lookup returns CDR1 KGHSH and CDR2 LQKENI. Trimming stripped 2 bases from V and 0 bases from J, with 11 bases between.

V usage is TRBV7-2 and J usage is TRBJ1-5, with D tentatively TRBD1 (6 bases). V was clipped by 5 bases and J by 3 bases, with 17 bases between them. The CDR3 totals 16 residues. Germline V gene lookup returns CDR1 SGHTA and CDR2 FQGNSA. The DNA of the CDR3 is TGTGCCAGCAGCCTTAGCCCCGACAGGATCAATCAGCCCCAGCATTTT. This translates into CASSLSPDRINQPQHF.

V is TRBV4-1 and J is TRBJ1-2; D perhaps matches TRBD1 (6 bases). The CDR3 covers 13 residues. In germline, CDR1 is MGHRA, CDR2 YSYEKL. With 3 bases removed from V and 3 bases from J, the gap between germline ends came to 8 bases. This CDR3 is CASSQRQDYGYTF. Here the CDR3 DNA reads TGCGCCAGCAGCCAGAGACAGGACTATGGCTACACCTTC.

The rearrangement links TRBV28 to TRBJ1-2; possibly TRBD1 for D (5 bases). V lost 2 bases to trimming and J lost 3 bases, with 10 bases between them. Germline CDR1 MDHEN, CDR2 SYDVKM. The CDR3 has 14 residues. The CDR3 DNA reads as TGTGCCAGCAGTTTAGGGCTCAGGGACTATGGCTACACCTTC. Protein product: CASSLGLRDYGYTF.

The rearrangement joins TRBV10-3 to TRBJ2-7; a weak D match, TRBD1 (6 bases). The germline CDR1 and CDR2 sequences are ENHRY and SYGVKD. The CDR3 runs 14 residues. The V end was cut by 4 bases, the J end by 2 bases, with 12 bases between. The CDR3 coding sequence is TGTGCCATCAGTGTCCGGGACACCCCCTACGAGCAGTACTTC. Amino acids: CAISVRDTPYEQYF.

V is TRBV19 and J is TRBJ2-4; 8 bases align to TRBD1. The CDR3 spans 14 residues. V shed 4 bases, J shed 7 bases, and the junction held 6 bases outside the gene matches. CDR1 is LNHDA, CDR2 SQIVND, per germline (reference sequence). The CDR3 DNA is TGTGCCAGTAGTAACGACAGGGGTTCGAACATTCAGTACTTC. This encodes CASSNDRGSNIQYF. Full variable domain (missing parts from reference TRBV19 and TRBJ2-4): DGGITQSPKYLFRKEGQNVTLSCEQNLNHDAMYWYRQDPGQGLRLIYYSQIVNDFQKGDIAEGYSVSREKKESFPLTVTSAQKNPTAFYLCASSNDRGSNIQYFGAGTRLSVL.

This chain connects TRBV19 to TRBJ2-6, with TRBD1 identical over 9 bases. CDR1 LNHDA and CDR2 SQIVND come from the germline V gene (reference sequence). CDR3 length equals 18 residues. V lost 5 bases and J lost 2; bases outside the gene matches: 10. The CDR3 protein is CASSSPRDRVAGANVLTF. DNA for the CDR3: TGTGCCAGTAGTTCCCCCCGGGACAGGGTAGCTGGGGCCAACGTCCTGACTTTC.

This sequence joins TRBV19 and TRBJ1-4; D possibly corresponds to TRBD1 (5 bases). CDR3 length: 15 amino acids. The germline CDR1 and CDR2 sequences are LNHDA and SQIVND (reference sequence). The germline V and J ends were trimmed by 6 bases and 3 bases, with 14 bases remaining between them. The DNA of the CDR3 is TGTGCCAGTAGACCCCTGGGGGGTTCTAATGAAAAACTGTTTTTT. It translates to CASRPLGGSNEKLFF.

In this sample, this clone turned up a few times. The CDR3 spells CASSHSARGRLGDNEKLFF. DNA of the CDR3: TGTGCCAGCAGCCACTCCGCCAGGGGGCGGTTGGGCGATAATGAAAAACTGTTTTTT. V is TRBV11-3 and J is TRBJ1-4, with 8 bases identical to TRBD1. Germline V CDR1 and CDR2: SGHNT, YENEEA. With V trimmed by 5 bases and J by 4 bases, 18 bases remained unmatched. CDR3 size: 19 residues.

This sequence joins TRBV7-8 and TRBJ2-7; no clear D gene. The V end lost 4 bases, the J end lost 6 bases, and 13 bases lay between the germline ends. Germline assignment: CDR1 SGHVS and CDR2 FQNEAQ. The CDR3 contains 13 residues. In DNA form, the CDR3 reads TGTGCCAGCAGCTCCCCCCTAAACAGCGAGCAGTACTTC. This translates into CASSSPLNSEQYF.

This clone was recorded once. This chain joins TRBV5-1 and TRBJ2-7; a weak D match, TRBD2 (5 bases). From germline, CDR1 is SGHRS and CDR2 YFSETQ. V was clipped by 0 bases and J by 4 bases, with 11 bases between them. The length of the CDR3 is 14 residues. This CDR3 reads CASSLDRGGYEQYF. The CDR3 DNA sequence: TGCGCCAGCAGCTTGGACCGAGGAGGATACGAGCAGTACTTC.